These T cell receptor beta chains were read from a single sample in a study of blood T cell repertoires in COVID-19. TCRdb's copy holds only in-frame clones and misses some; the assay was immunoSEQ multiplex PCR. This sample has roughly 250,000 clones; 81% occur once, and the top ten carry about 3.2%. The sequenced sample consisted of peripheral blood. The receptors originated from a woman aged 55-70 years with active or convalescent COVID-19. The conserved cysteine and the conserved F or W are not part of the CDR3 here. Each record gives: J gene, V gene, CDR3 protein.

TRBJ1-6 TRBV5-1 ASSSGQGNSPLH
TRBJ2-7 TRBV2 ASIPSGTSGTYEQY
TRBJ2-2 TRBV9 ASSHGHSNTGELF
TRBJ1-1 TRBV12-5 ASGTGVGTEAF
TRBJ1-6 TRBV5-5 ASNSGGQNSPLH
TRBJ2-3 TRBV30 ASRDRGPDTQY
TRBJ2-7 TRBV7-7 ASSSVQGSVQY
TRBJ2-5 TRBV19 ATREGGETQY
TRBJ1-2 TRBV7-9 ASSLGGIYGYT
TRBJ2-5 TRBV10-3 AIRMTETQETQY
TRBJ2-6 TRBV19 ASSITTAPSGANVLT
TRBJ2-5 TRBV9 ASSASGLLETQY
TRBJ2-3 TRBV5-8 ASSVTSGETDTQY
TRBJ2-1 TRBV5-1 ASSLRSQGAGNEQF
TRBJ2-2 TRBV7-9 ASSLPPGLAENTGELF
TRBJ2-5 TRBV9 ASSVAVGEETQY
TRBJ2-1 TRBV7-3 ASSLDRGHMHEQF
TRBJ1-2 TRBV19 ASQPRVPYGYT
TRBJ1-3 TRBV9 ASSERQHSGNTIY
TRBJ2-5 TRBV6-1 ASSENRGREETQY
TRBJ2-1 TRBV27 ASSPTVYNEQF
TRBJ2-3 TRBV3-1/TRBV3-2 ASSQTGLAGRTDTQY
TRBJ1-4 TRBV5-1 ASSLGSVATNEKLF
TRBJ1-2 TRBV19 ASSPLGVRTYGYT
TRBJ2-3 TRBV9 ASSVGAAPDTQY
TRBJ1-1 TRBV6-5 ASSYSLGGEAF
TRBJ1-1 TRBV9 ASSDRQENTEAF
TRBJ2-7 TRBV7-2 ASSLQGSHYEQY
TRBJ2-1 TRBV5-6 ASSPRVGRAYNEQF
TRBJ1-6 TRBV9 ASSVGQGGNSPLH
TRBJ1-2 TRBV29-1 SVLYTGVYT
TRBJ1-2 TRBV29-1 SVEDQGVGYGYT
TRBJ1-6 TRBV27 ASSLRSPGQGSYNSPLH
TRBJ2-2 TRBV5-1 ASSLRQGSDAGELF
TRBJ2-5 TRBV7-6 ASSSSTGQETQY
TRBJ2-3 TRBV6-5 ASRRSGGTDTQY
TRBJ1-5 TRBV10-2 ASSEPGTGQPQH
TRBJ2-1 TRBV21-1 ASSKKIRSSSEEGGVYNEQF
TRBJ1-5 TRBV6-1 ASSDEGRGRNQPQH
TRBJ1-6 TRBV27 ASSLRPGVNSPLH
TRBJ2-7 TRBV20-1 SASNRGYEQY
TRBJ2-7 TRBV5-4 ASSLGTGYREQY
TRBJ1-6 TRBV5-1 ASSVDSRYNSPLH
TRBJ2-3 TRBV30 AWSVRETQQY
TRBJ1-2 TRBV7-9 ASSVRGIGYT
TRBJ1-5 TRBV3-1/TRBV3-2 ASSSGQFGSQPQH
TRBJ2-5 TRBV4-1 ASSQDSGGYEGETQY
TRBJ2-4 TRBV12-2 ASRRGLAGGCAKNIQY
TRBJ1-4 TRBV7-2 ASSLNRALGEKLF
TRBJ2-2 TRBV7-2 ASSFDSNTGELF
TRBJ2-3 TRBV3-1/TRBV3-2 ASSQHPSGGGSGSTQY
TRBJ2-2 TRBV5-4 ASSSQGGGELF
TRBJ2-5 TRBV7-2 ASSLVADQETQY
TRBJ1-2 TRBV19 ASSIIDSFNYGYT
TRBJ2-2 TRBV19 ASRRLAGSDGELF
TRBJ1-6 TRBV4-1 ASSQVAGSDSPLH
TRBJ1-5 TRBV19 ASSRGGNNQPQH